The clone carrying this T cell receptor beta chain turned up a few times. Its antigen is not identified. TCR beta cDNA libraries included unique molecular identifiers. Approximately 450,000 cDNA molecules were recovered from an input of about 0.9 to 10 million T cells. TCRdb fed the PCR reads into MiXCR, producing one record per CDR3 protein. The sample yields under 900,000 distinct CDR3 sequences, about 53% seen once. The CDR3 length is 15 residues. The germline V and J ends were trimmed by 3 bases and 2 bases, with 16 bases remaining between them. Germline CDR1 reads DFQATT; CDR2 reads SNEGSKA (reference sequence). This entry belongs to a study of post-analysis software for immune sequencing data. Overall study: Some patients lacked subtype; others had relapsing-remitting, secondary progressive or progressive-relapsing disease. Study-wide results and caveats: Multiple sclerosis was associated with a significant reduction in normalized Chao1 diversity relative to controls. Elevated frequency relative to controls characterized four to six TRBV segments in patients, TRBV5-6, TRBV5-1 and TRBV20-1 among them. Analysis by F measure revealed that same-batch samples clustered strongly together.

The receptor comes from a girl aged 10-17 years with multiple sclerosis. Sequenced input: blood. The chain joins TRBV20-1 to TRBJ2-5; possibly TRBD2 for D (5 bases). The chain's CDR3 is CSASERRRVQETQYF. The CDR3 bases are TGCAGTGCTAGTGAAAGGAGGCGGGTTCAAGAGACCCAGTACTTC.